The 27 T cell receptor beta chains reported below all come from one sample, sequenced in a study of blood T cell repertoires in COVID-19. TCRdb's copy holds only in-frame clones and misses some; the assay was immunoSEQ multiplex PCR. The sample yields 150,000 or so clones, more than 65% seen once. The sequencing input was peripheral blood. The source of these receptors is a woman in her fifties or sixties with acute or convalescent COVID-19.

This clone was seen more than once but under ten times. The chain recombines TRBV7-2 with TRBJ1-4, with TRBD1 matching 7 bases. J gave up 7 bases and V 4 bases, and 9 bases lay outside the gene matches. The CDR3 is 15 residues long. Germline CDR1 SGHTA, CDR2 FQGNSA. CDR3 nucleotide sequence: TGTGCCAGCAGCTCCATAGGGGGCTCGAGTGAAAAACTGTTTTTT. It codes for CASSSIGGSSEKLFF. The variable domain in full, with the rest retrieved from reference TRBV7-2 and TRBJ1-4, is GAGVSQSPSNKVTEKGKDVELRCDPISGHTALYWYRQSLGQGLEFLIYFQGNSAPDKSGLPSDRFSAERTGGSVSTLTIQRTQQEDSAVYLCASSSIGGSSEKLFFGSGTQLSVL.

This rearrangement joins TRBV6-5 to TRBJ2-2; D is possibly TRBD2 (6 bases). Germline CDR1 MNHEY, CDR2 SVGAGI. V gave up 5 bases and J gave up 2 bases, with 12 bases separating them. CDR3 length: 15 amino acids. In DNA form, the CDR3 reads TGTGCCAGCAGTACCACTAGCAGAAACACCGGGGAGCTGTTTTTT. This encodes CASSTTSRNTGELFF.

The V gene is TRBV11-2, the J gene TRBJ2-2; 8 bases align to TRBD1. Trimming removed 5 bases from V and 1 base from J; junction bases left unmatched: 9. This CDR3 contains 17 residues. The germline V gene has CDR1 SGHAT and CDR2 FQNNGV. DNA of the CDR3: TGTGCCAGCAGCGTTACAGGGGGAATAAGGAACACCGGGGAGCTGTTTTTT. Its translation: CASSVTGGIRNTGELFF. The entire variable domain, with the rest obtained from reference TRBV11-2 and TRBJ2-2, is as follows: EAGVAQSPRYKIIEKRQSVAFWCNPISGHATLYWYQQILGQGPKLLIQFQNNGVVDDSQLPKDRFSAERLKGVDSTLKIQPAKLEDSAVYLCASSVTGGIRNTGELFFGEGSRLTVL.

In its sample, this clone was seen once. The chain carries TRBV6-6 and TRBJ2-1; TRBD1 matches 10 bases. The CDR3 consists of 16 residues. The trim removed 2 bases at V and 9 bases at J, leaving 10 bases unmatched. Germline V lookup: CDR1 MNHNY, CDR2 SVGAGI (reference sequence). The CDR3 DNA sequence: TGTGCCAGCAGTTACCCGACAGGGGGCCCCTTGGGTGAGCAGTTCTTC. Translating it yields CASSYPTGGPLGEQFF.

In DNA, the CDR3 is TGTGCCAGCAAGTCGGACAGGACTTCCTACGAGCAGTACTTC. This encodes CASKSDRTSYEQYF. The rearrangement joins TRBV2 to TRBJ2-7; the match to TRBD1 covers 7 bases. V shed 7 bases, J shed 1 base, and the junction held 7 bases outside the gene matches. This CDR3 contains 14 residues. In germline, CDR1 is SNHLY, CDR2 FYNNEI.

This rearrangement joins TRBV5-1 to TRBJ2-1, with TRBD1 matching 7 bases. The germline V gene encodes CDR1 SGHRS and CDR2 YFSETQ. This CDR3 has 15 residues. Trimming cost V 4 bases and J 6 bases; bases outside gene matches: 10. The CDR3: CASSAPQTGTNEQFF. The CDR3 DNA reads TGCGCCAGCAGCGCACCGCAGACAGGGACCAATGAGCAGTTCTTC.

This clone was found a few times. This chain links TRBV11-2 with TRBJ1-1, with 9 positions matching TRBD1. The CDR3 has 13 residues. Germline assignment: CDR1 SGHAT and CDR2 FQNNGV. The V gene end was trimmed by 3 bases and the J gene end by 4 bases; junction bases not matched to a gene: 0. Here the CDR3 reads CASSLDRGTEAFF. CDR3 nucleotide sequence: TGTGCCAGCAGCTTGGACAGGGGCACTGAAGCTTTCTTT.

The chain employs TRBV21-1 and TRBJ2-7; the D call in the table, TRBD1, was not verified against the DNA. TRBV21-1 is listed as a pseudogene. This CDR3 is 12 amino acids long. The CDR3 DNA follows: TGTGCCAGCAGCAAGAACAGGTTCGAGCAGTACTTC. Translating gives CASSKNRFEQYF.

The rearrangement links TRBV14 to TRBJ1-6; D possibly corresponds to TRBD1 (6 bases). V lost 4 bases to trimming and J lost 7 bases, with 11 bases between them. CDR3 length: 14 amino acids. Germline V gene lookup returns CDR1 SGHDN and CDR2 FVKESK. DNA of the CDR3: TGTGCCAGCAGCCTCAGGGGTGGCAATTCACCCCTCCACTTT. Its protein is CASSLRGGNSPLHF.

The CDR3 here is CASSPGGLPGKAGNTIYF. DNA for the CDR3: TGTGCCAGCAGCCCGGGTGGACTACCAGGGAAGGCTGGAAACACCATATATTTT. The genes are TRBV5-8 and TRBJ1-3; tentative D call: TRBD1 (5 bases). Trimming pared 4 bases from V and 2 bases from J, leaving 22 bases between. Germline CDR1 SGHTS, CDR2 YDEGEE. This CDR3 is built from 18 residues.

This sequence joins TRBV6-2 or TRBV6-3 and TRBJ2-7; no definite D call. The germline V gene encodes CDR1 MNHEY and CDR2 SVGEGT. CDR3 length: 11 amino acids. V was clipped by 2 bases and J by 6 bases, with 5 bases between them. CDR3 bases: TGTGCCAGCAGTTACACGGTCGAGCAGTACTTC. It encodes CASSYTVEQYF.

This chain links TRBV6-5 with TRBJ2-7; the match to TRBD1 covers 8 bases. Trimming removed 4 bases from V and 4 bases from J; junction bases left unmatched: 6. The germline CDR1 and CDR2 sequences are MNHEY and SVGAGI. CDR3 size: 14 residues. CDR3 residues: CASSSLDRVYEQYF. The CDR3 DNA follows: TGTGCCAGCAGTTCCCTGGACAGGGTATACGAGCAGTACTTC.

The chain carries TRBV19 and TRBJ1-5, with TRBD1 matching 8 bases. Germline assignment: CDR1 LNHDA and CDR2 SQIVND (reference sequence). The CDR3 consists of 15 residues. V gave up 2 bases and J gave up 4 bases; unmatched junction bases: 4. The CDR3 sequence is CASSIIQGANQPQHF. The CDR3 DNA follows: TGTGCCAGTAGTATAATCCAGGGGGCAAATCAGCCCCAGCATTTT. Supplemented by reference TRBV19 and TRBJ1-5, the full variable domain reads DGGITQSPKYLFRKEGQNVTLSCEQNLNHDAMYWYRQDPGQGLRLIYYSQIVNDFQKGDIAEGYSVSREKKESFPLTVTSAQKNPTAFYLCASSIIQGANQPQHFGDGTRLSIL.

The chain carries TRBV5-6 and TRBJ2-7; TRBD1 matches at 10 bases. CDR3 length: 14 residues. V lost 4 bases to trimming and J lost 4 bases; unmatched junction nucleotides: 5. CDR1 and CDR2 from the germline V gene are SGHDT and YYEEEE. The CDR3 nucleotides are TGTGCCAGCAGCCCAGGGACAGGGGAGTACGAGCAGTACTTC. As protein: CASSPGTGEYEQYF.

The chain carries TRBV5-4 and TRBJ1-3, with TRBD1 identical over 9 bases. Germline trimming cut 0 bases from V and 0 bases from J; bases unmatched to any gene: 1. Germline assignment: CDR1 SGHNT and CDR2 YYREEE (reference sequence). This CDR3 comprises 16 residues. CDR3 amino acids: CASSLGQGVSGNTIYF. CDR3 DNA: TGTGCCAGCAGCTTGGGACAGGGGGTCTCTGGAAACACCATATATTTT.

The CDR3 loop reads CASSPSTETEAFF. CDR3 nucleotides: TGTGCCAGCTCACCTAGCACGGAGACTGAAGCTTTCTTT. The chain carries TRBV18 and TRBJ1-1; D is unclear. V gave up 3 bases and J gave up 5 bases, with 10 bases separating them. Looked up from germline, CDR1 is KGHSH and CDR2 is LQKENI. The CDR3 has 13 residues.

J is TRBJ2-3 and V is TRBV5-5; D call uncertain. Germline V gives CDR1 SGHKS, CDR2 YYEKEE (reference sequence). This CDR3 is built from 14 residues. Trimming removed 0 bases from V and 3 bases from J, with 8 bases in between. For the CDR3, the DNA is TGTGCCAGCAGCTTGGAGAGAAAGACAGATACGCAGTATTTT. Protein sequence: CASSLERKTDTQYF.

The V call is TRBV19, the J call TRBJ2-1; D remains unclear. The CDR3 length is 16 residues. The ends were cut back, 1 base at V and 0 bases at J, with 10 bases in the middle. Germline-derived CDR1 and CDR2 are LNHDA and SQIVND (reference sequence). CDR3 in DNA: TGTGCCAGTAGTATAGGCCTTACAAGCTCCTACAATGAGCAGTTCTTC. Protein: CASSIGLTSSYNEQFF.

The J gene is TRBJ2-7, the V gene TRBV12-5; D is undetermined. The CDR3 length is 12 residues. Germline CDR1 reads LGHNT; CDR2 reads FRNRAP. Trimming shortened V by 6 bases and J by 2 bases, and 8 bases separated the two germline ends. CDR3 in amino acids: CASGYSTYEQYF. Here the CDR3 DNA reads TGTGCTAGTGGGTACAGCACCTACGAGCAGTACTTC.

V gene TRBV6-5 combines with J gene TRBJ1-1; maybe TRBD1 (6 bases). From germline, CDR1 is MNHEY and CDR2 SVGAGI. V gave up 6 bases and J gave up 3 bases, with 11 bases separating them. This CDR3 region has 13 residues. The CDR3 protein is CASRDTGHTEAFF. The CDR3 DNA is TGTGCCAGCAGGGATACAGGGCACACTGAAGCTTTCTTT.

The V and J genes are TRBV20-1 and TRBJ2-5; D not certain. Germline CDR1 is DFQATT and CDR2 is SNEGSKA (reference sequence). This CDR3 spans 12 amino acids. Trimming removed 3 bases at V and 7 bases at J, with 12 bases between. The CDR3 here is CSASRSPGTQYF. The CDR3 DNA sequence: TGCAGTGCTAGTCGCAGTCCGGGGACCCAGTACTTC.

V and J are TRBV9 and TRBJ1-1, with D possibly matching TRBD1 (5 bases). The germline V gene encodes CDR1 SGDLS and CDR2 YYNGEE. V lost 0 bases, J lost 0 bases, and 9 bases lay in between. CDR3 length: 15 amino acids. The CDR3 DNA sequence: TGTGCCAGCAGCGTAGATGGGGGGATGAACACTGAAGCTTTCTTT. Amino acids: CASSVDGGMNTEAFF.

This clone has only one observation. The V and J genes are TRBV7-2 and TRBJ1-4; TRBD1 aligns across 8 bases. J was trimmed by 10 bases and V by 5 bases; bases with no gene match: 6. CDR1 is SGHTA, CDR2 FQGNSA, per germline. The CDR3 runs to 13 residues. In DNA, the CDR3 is TGTGCCAGCAGCAATGGACAGGGATTAAAACTGTTTTTT. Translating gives CASSNGQGLKLFF.

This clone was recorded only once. The CDR3 nucleotides are TGTGCCAGCAGCTTTTACCCTAGCGGGGTTTTCTACGAGCAGTACTTC. It yields the protein CASSFYPSGVFYEQYF. This rearrangement joins TRBV5-6 to TRBJ2-7; 9 bases match TRBD2. Germline CDR1 SGHDT, CDR2 YYEEEE. The ends lost 2 bases at V and 3 bases at J; junction bases unmatched: 9. The CDR3 totals 16 residues.

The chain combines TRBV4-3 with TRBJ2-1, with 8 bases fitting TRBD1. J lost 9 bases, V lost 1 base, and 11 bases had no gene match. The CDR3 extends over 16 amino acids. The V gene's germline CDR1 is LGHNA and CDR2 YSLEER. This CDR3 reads CASSQVYGQGHGEQFF. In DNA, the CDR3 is TGCGCCAGCAGCCAAGTGTACGGACAGGGACATGGTGAGCAGTTCTTC.

CDR3 residues: CASSLDPYSNPNFYGYTF. The CDR3 DNA reads TGTGCCAGCAGCTTAGATCCATACTCCAACCCGAATTTTTATGGCTACACCTTC. The chain uses TRBV7-2 and TRBJ1-2; D not certain. The CDR3 spans 18 residues. Germline-derived CDR1 and CDR2 are SGHTA and FQGNSA. V was shortened by 1 base and J by 5 bases, with 23 bases between the two germline ends.

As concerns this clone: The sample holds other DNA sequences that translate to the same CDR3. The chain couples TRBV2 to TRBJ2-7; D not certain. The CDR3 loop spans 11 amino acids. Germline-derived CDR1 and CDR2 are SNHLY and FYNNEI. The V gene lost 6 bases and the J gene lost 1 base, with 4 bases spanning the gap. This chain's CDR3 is CASSYSYEQYF. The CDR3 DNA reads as TGTGCCAGCAGCTATTCCTACGAGCAGTACTTC.